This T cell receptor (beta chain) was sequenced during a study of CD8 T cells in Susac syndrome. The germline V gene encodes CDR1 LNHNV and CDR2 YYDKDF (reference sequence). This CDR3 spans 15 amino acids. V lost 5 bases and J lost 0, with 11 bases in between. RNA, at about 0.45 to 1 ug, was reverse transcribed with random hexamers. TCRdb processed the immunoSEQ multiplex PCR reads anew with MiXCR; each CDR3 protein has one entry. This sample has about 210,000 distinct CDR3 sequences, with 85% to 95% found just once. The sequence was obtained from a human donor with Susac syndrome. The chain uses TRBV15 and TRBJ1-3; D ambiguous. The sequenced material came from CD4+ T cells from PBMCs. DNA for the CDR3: TGTGCCACCAGCCGTGACCAATCCTCTGGAAACACCATATATTTT. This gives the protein CATSRDQSSGNTIYF.